Each of the 12 T cell receptor beta chains below was sequenced from the same sample in a study of cytomegalovirus exposure and HLA in healthy donors. Libraries were prepared by immunoSEQ multiplex PCR; TCRdb keeps only in-frame clonotypes and omits some of them. The sample includes more than 250,000 clones, roughly nine tenths seen only once; the top ten take approximately 1%. The material sequenced was PBMCs. The receptors originated from a woman aged 25 to 39 in good health and CMV-seropositive.

This clone was detected once. The chain couples TRBV7-8 to TRBJ2-3, with TRBD2 identical over 8 bases. This CDR3 is 15 amino acids long. CDR1 and CDR2 (germline): SGHVS, FQNEAQ. V shed 3 bases and J 2 bases; nucleotides not matched to a gene: 4. For the CDR3, the DNA is TGTGCCAGCAGCTTGGTAGCGGGGTACACAGATACGCAGTATTTT. Its translation: CASSLVAGYTDTQYF.

This chain joins TRBV7-8 and TRBJ2-5; TRBD2 might be the D (5 bases). The CDR3 covers 13 residues. CDR1 and CDR2 from the germline V gene are SGHVS and FQNEAQ. Trimming shortened V by 5 bases and J by 5 bases, and 12 bases separated the two germline ends. The DNA of the CDR3 is TGTGCCAGCAGCCCACCCGGGGTGGAGACCCAGTACTTC. It yields the protein CASSPPGVETQYF.

CDR3 sequence: CATLPSLGNEKLFF. The CDR3 bases are TGTGCCACCCTACCCAGTCTGGGGAATGAAAAACTGTTTTTT. The chain joins TRBV2 to TRBJ1-4; D ambiguous. The V gene's germline CDR1 is SNHLY and CDR2 FYNNEI. Trimming pared 10 bases from V and 5 bases from J, leaving 17 bases between. This CDR3 spans 14 amino acids.

J is TRBJ2-3 and V is TRBV7-3; TRBD2 agrees at 10 bases. Germline V gives CDR1 SGHTA, CDR2 FQGTGA. Trimming cost V 4 bases and J 3 bases; bases outside gene matches: 1. The CDR3 spans 14 residues. The CDR3 region is CASSSSGGTDTQYF. The DNA for the CDR3 is TGTGCCAGCAGCTCTAGCGGGGGAACAGATACGCAGTATTTT.

To note about this clone: Relative to the germline gene, one junction end is altered; a read error may explain this. The genes are TRBV11-2 and TRBJ2-2, with 10 bases that match TRBD1. This CDR3 is 15 amino acids long. Germline CDR1 and CDR2: SGHAT and FQNNGV. CDR3 sequence reads: CASNRQGANTGELFF. The CDR3 region has the DNA TGTGCCAGCAACAGACAGGGGGCGAATACCGGGGAGCTGTTTTTT.

This chain links TRBV5-1 with TRBJ2-7, with D hard to call. Per germline, CDR1 SGHRS and CDR2 YFSETQ. Trimming pared 3 bases from V and 0 bases from J, leaving 10 bases between. The CDR3 sequence is 14 residues long. CDR3 amino acids: CASSSGPSSYEQYF. The CDR3 nucleotides read TGCGCCAGCAGCTCCGGTCCTAGCTCCTACGAGCAGTACTTC.

V usage is TRBV27 and J usage is TRBJ2-1; unclear D gene. This CDR3 has 13 amino acids. Trimming took 0 bases from V and 6 from J, leaving 6 bases between them. Per germline, CDR1 MNHEY and CDR2 SMNVEV (reference sequence). CDR3 sequence (DNA): TGTGCCAGCAGTTTATCGTCGAGCAATGAGCAGTTCTTC. As protein: CASSLSSSNEQFF.

The rearrangement links TRBV6-5 to TRBJ1-5; a possible D gene is TRBD1 (6 bases). CDR3 length: 14 amino acids. Germline CDR1 MNHEY, CDR2 SVGAGI. V lost 7 bases and J 5 bases, leaving 15 bases between the germline ends. CDR3 DNA: TGTGCCAGCACCGACCGGGGGGGGCATCAGCCCCAGCATTTT. Its translation: CASTDRGGHQPQHF.

The sample holds one count of this clone. The chain employs TRBV5-1 and TRBJ2-3; tentative D call: TRBD2 (6 bases). The CDR3 runs 15 residues. V gave up 5 bases and J gave up 3 bases, with 16 bases separating them. From germline, CDR1 is SGHRS and CDR2 YFSETQ. In DNA form, the CDR3 reads TGCGCCAGCAGTTTCTCCTCGGGGGTGACAGATACGCAGTATTTT. Amino acids: CASSFSSGVTDTQYF.

The chain carries TRBV27 and TRBJ2-1, with 13 bases matching TRBD2. Germline CDR1 reads MNHEY; CDR2 reads SMNVEV (reference sequence). This CDR3 is 16 amino acids long. V lost 3 bases to trimming and J lost 7 bases; unmatched junction nucleotides: 6. DNA for the CDR3: TGTGCCAGCAGTTTTTCGGGACTAGCGGGGACGAATGAGCAGTTCTTC. Protein: CASSFSGLAGTNEQFF.

The J gene is TRBJ2-1, the V gene TRBV7-2, with 12 bases aligning to TRBD2. Per the germline V gene, CDR1 is SGHTA and CDR2 is FQGNSA. The length of the CDR3 is 16 residues. V lost 3 bases and J lost 4; bases outside the gene matches: 4. The CDR3 sequence: CASSFPSGRGYNEQFF. CDR3 DNA sequence: TGTGCCAGCAGCTTCCCTAGCGGGAGGGGGTACAATGAGCAGTTCTTC.

The gene calls are TRBV27 and TRBJ2-7; 10 bases fit TRBD2. This CDR3 region has 15 residues. The trim removed 11 bases at V and 4 bases at J, leaving 14 bases unmatched. Germline V gene lookup returns CDR1 MNHEY and CDR2 SMNVEV (reference sequence). The CDR3 DNA sequence: TGTGCCTCCCGGGTCGATAGCGGGGGGCCTTACGAGCAGTACTTC. It encodes CASRVDSGGPYEQYF.